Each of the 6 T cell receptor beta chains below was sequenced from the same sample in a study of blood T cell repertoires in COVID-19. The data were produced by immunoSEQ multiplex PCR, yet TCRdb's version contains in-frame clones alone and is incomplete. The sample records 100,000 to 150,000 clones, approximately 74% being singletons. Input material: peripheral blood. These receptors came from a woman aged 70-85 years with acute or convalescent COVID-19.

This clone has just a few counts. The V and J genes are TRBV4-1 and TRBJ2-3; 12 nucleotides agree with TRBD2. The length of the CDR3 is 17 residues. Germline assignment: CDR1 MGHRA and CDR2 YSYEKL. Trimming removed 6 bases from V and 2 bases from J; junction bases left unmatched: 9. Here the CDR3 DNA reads TGCGCCAGCAGGGGAGCGGGGACTAGCGGGTTCACAGATACGCAGTATTTT. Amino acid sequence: CASRGAGTSGFTDTQYF.

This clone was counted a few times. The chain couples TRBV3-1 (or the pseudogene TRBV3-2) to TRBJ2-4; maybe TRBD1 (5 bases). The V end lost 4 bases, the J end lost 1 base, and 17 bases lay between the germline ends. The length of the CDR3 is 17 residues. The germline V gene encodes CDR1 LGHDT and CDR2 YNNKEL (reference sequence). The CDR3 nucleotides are TGTGCCAGCAGCCCAGGACGGACAATTTGGGCCAAAAACATTCAGTACTTC. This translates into CASSPGRTIWAKNIQYF.

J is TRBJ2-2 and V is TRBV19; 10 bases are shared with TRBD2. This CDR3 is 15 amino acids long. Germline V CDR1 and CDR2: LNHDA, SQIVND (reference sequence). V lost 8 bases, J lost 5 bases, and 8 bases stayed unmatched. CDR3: CASSALAGVTGELFF. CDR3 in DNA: TGTGCCAGTTCCGCGCTAGCGGGAGTTACCGGGGAGCTGTTTTTT.

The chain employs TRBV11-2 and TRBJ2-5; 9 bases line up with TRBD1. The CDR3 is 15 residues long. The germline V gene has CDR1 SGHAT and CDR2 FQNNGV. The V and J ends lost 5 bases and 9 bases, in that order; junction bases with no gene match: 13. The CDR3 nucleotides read TGTGCCAGCAGCGCCTTGGACCGGGACAGGGAGGCCCAGTACTTC. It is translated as CASSALDRDREAQYF.

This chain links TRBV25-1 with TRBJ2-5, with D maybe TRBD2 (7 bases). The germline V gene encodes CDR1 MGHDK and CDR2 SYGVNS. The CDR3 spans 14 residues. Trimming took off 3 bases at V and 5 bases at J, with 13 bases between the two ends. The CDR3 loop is CASSERAGAETQYF. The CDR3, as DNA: TGTGCCAGCAGTGAGCGGGCGGGGGCCGAGACCCAGTACTTC.

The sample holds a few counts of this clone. The CDR3 protein is CASSFGQGQGTFF. The CDR3 DNA is TGTGCCAGCAGCTTTGGGCAGGGGCAGGGGACTTTCTTT. V usage is TRBV11-2 and J usage is TRBJ1-1; tentative D call: TRBD1 (6 bases). Deletions cut 3 bases from V and 12 bases from J, with 17 bases between. Looked up from germline, CDR1 is SGHAT and CDR2 is FQNNGV. The CDR3 loop spans 13 amino acids.